The entry below gives a single T cell receptor beta chain sequence along with its context. Its antigen has not been determined. No clone much larger than this one lies a single base away; base qualities are absent. From a lookup of the germline V gene, CDR1 and CDR2 are SGHDN and FVKESK. A distance of 11 bases separates the germline ends of V and J, which lose 8 bases and 0 bases respectively. The CDR3 goes from the cysteine to the phenylalanine over 15 residues. The entry retains the CDR3 DNA only, 45 bases that are in frame from base 1. These data come from a study of cytomegalovirus exposure and HLA in healthy donors (dated by TCRdb to the late 2010s). Background for the entire study: An earlier analysis of approximately 550 of the donors reported more than 250 Gb of sequence data and 117 million unique TCR beta sequences from some 180 million T cells. An early release covering roughly 600 HLA-typed donors comprised roughly 300 gigabases of sequencing data and around 85 million unique TCR sequences. Of the approximately 370 genotyped donors, less than 90% were placed in the genetic ancestry cluster associated with self-reported Caucasian donors. The study aimed to test whether cataloging public T cell receptors could reveal signatures of past pathogen exposure. The T cell repertoires of under 700 subjects were profiled by immunosequencing and related to cytomegalovirus serostatus. A separate validation cohort of 100 to 150 different subjects was used in addition to the roughly 670-subject first cohort. The study combined high-throughput TCR immunosequencing, statistical association of individual TCRs with disease status, and machine learning to predict cytomegalovirus infection status. A later analysis re-analyzed previously published TCR beta repertoires from approximately 700 donors and added high-resolution HLA genotyping to study TCR occurrence patterns. In the later analysis, no new phenotypic data were used to find candidate immune exposures; instead, reliance was placed on TCR beta sequences and their occurrence across donors. An earlier analysis of 587 of the donors used high-throughput TCR beta sequencing to judge whether each TCR beta V gene segment behaved as functional or pseudogenic. Donor age, sex, ethnicity and CMV serostatus were compiled alongside the repertoire data. Genome-wide SNP genotypes for about 65% of the 666 donors were used in a later genetic analysis, which treated that subset as a discovery cohort. Every discovery cohort repertoire had been produced on one sequencing platform. Class I and class II HLA loci were covered by the typing at four-digit resolution. The number of donors typed differed by locus, with roughly 620-640 for A, B, C, DRB1 and DQB1, 522 for DQA1, approximately 570 for DPA1, and 400 to 490 for DPB1. Several DR-DQ haplotypes were handled as single units for association and clustering because linkage in the cohort was strong. Among 300 to 500 genotyped donors of the cohort, an average of approximately 200,000 unique TCR beta nucleotide sequences was sequenced per donor, of which 15% to 20% were non-productive.

The cohort was made up of about 610 healthy bone marrow donors. All cohort members were sampled while nominally healthy, although unrecorded immune exposures were likely present. The donor tested CMV seropositive, placing the donor among the 250 to 350 seropositive members of the cohort. Each donor provided a peripheral blood sample, and peripheral blood mononuclear cells were used for TCR beta sequencing. Genomic DNA was extracted from the blood cell samples with the Qiagen DNeasy Blood Extraction Kit. The investigation overall reported the following: Correlated functional status among segregating V segments might be attributable to linkage disequilibrium, but an unknown experimental factor could not be ruled out. A later analysis found that most CMV-associated TCR beta chains appeared HLA-restricted, with HLA associations seemingly driven largely by CMV exposure. A later analysis reported that several top co-occurrence clusters appeared linked to parvovirus B19, influenza, CMV and Epstein-Barr virus. In vitro tests confirmed that three of the cytomegalovirus-associated TCR beta chains recognize cytomegalovirus antigens. Compared with the 666-donor mean, donors in an Asian-associated ancestry cluster had fewer N-insertions in productive TCRs, according to a later genetic analysis. An earlier analysis of approximately 540 of the donors showed that most TCR beta V segments appeared in productive rearrangements either about 87% or about 30% of the time, which broadly matched IMGT annotations. Roughly uniform sequencing depth across donors was assumed in presence/absence analyses, although this assumption may not hold. A further reported finding was that TCR beta sequences accurately predicted the HLA-A and HLA-B alleles for most subjects in the first cohort. In a later analysis, some 18,000 TCR beta sequences were associated with specific HLA alleles at a false discovery rate of 0.05. A total of 164 TCR beta chains were listed by the study as associated with cytomegalovirus. Because HLA typing was unavailable for some donors at each locus, only the typed subset was used in association tests. A cluster of highly shared sequence variants was judged likely to be a technical artifact of the sequencing pipeline. Some IMGT-functional V segments, including TRBV6-2 and TRBV6-3, could not be distinguished by the 87-base-pair reads and were therefore excluded. Most TCR sequences were observed very rarely across donors, whereas some public TCRs were present in many individuals. Cytomegalovirus status was reported to be diagnosed by the classifier with high specificity and sensitivity in both the original and validation cohorts. When HLA alleles, especially DR and DQ, strongly co-occurred, attributing TCR associations to individual alleles was difficult. In a later analysis, the rate of TCR association differed among HLA loci, with DRB1 alleles having the most associated TCRs and HLA-C alleles having the fewest. For the cohort, immune exposure information was limited to CMV serostatus. It was suggested by the authors that the approach could potentially be generalized to other disease states and immunological phenotypes. The cohort was sequenced for TCR beta chains only, and without alpha or paired-chain data the features that could be detected were limited. In a later genetic analysis, a missense DCLRE1C variant was associated with V-gene and J-gene trimming of TCR beta chains, and the association was replicated in an independent cohort. Because counts were too low, roughly 17 rarely observed V segments, including chromosome 9 orphons, were left out of the earlier analysis of a few hundred of the donors. In a later analysis, HLA-associated TCR beta chains showed more clonal expansion and lower generation probabilities than non-associated chains that were equally common.

Libraries came from the immunoSEQ multiplex PCR assay. For the multiplex PCR, a mixture combining 60 forward primers for TCR Vbeta segments and 13 reverse primers for TCR Jbeta segments was used. Amplification of the CDR3 region of rearranged TCR beta genes was performed with a multiplex PCR assay on genomic DNA. On the Illumina HiSeq System, the amplified TCR beta libraries were sequenced as 87-base-pair reads. Per the original workflow: In a later analysis, tens of millions of unique TCR beta chains were counted across the approximately 620 repertoires, and roughly 10 million of these chains were shared by at least two donors. To remove PCR and sequencing errors, raw reads were error-corrected and collapsed into unique sequences using a nearest-neighbor algorithm that merged closely related sequences. V, D and J gene segments were assigned by aligning CDR3 sequences to IMGT reference sequences. Each retained sequence needed at least a six-nucleotide match to both a V gene segment and a J gene segment. A rearrangement counted as productive if the CDR3 had no stop codons and remained in frame with V and J, and every other rearrangement counted as non-productive. Following IMGT convention, CDR3 was defined as the stretch from the second conserved V-encoded cysteine up to the conserved J-encoded phenylalanine. The earlier analysis of about 530 of the donors excluded any sequence lacking an unambiguous match to a single V gene segment. In an earlier analysis of approximately 610 of the donors, V segments were called functional above 56.7% productive rearrangements and were called segregating when the between-donor standard deviation exceeded 5%. To diagnose cytomegalovirus status from the catalog of TCR beta chain sequences, a statistical classification framework was built. In a later analysis, V and J genes were assigned by comparing TCR nucleotide sequences against IMGT/GENE-DB human TR gene sequences. In a later analysis, CDR3 sequences and most-parsimonious VDJ recombination scenarios were assigned using the TCRdist pipeline. In a later analysis, every TCR beta chain was defined by the combination of its CDR3 amino acid sequence and its V-gene family, and reads without a unique V-gene family were dropped. In a later analysis, several hundred highly shared, low-generation-probability nucleotide sequences were removed to address suspected cross-contamination and a sequencing artifact. A later analysis calculated a clonal expansion index for each public chain from normalized within-repertoire ranks of inferred template counts. Generation probabilities in a later analysis came from a VDJ recombination model fitted to out-of-frame rearrangements, and those results were checked against IGoR. A later analysis scored TCR-TCR, TCR-HLA and TCR-CMV co-occurrence with hypergeometric tests, applying a repertoire-size bias correction to TCR pairs. False discovery rates were estimated in a later analysis by permuting HLA or CMV assignments 20 times. A later analysis grouped co-occurring TCRs with DBSCAN, adding TCRdist sequence similarity when clustering within HLA-allele-positive subsets. Repertoires with fewer than 30,000 or more than 120,000 public chains, plus five repertoires with anomalous nucleotide sharing, were excluded from co-occurrence clustering. Imported from immuneACCESS, the table was reduced by TCRdb to in-frame sequences with V and J called. These copies leave out some clones; in studies compared against another copy, an unresolved V gene accounts for under half, and the cause of the remainder is not known. Clone size and the V and J calls come from that table; the DNA yielded D and trimming. The sample table holds about 160,000 clones, of which roughly 80% were seen once. 8% to 10% of the sample belongs to the ten largest clones.

The source material was PBMCs. The rearranged chain carries TRBV14 and TRBJ2-6; the D gene is perhaps TRBD1, from 5 matching bases. The clonotype was recovered from a man younger than 30 in good health and CMV-seropositive. In nucleotides, the sequence is TGTGCCAGCCTTGGACATTTCTCTGGGGCCAACGTCCTGACTTTC. It specifies CASLGHFSGANVLTF.